This T cell receptor beta chain was retrieved from a study of molecular identifiers for immune sequencing clone quantification. Findings and caveats of the study: Sizes of clones that are highly expanded could be underestimated (if identical TCR molecules share a barcode). For effector cells, clones above 20 RNA copies held over 97% of molecules; for naive cells, under 1%.

This clonotype was counted a few times. The antigen remains undetermined. Each library that profiled naive CD8 cells came from approximately 20,000 to 1,000,000 sorted cells with 10%, 30% or 50% RNA. Sorting recovered naive CD8 T cells on a CD8+CD4-CCR7+CD45RA+ profile. Per germline, CDR1 SGHTA and CDR2 FQGNSA. The ends were cut back, 5 bases at V and 4 bases at J, with 9 bases in the middle. This CDR3 contains 12 residues. One entry per CDR3 protein results from TCRdb running MiXCR on the PCR reads. The sample lists around 65,000 distinct CDR3 sequences; around 18% were seen once. Sample: naive CD8+ T cells from blood, with Jurkat cell RNA spiked in. This sample's subset: FACS-sorted CD8+CD4-CCR7+CD45RA+ naive T cells. The gene calls are TRBV7-2 and TRBJ2-7; D unresolved. This clonotype was sampled from a human donor in good health. Some libraries in this study had Jurkat cell RNA spiked in. In DNA form, the CDR3 reads TGTGCCAGCAGCCACGTCCAATACGAGCAGTACTTC. Translating gives CASSHVQYEQYF. The full variable domain, rest sourced from reference TRBV7-2 and TRBJ2-7, is GAGVSQSPSNKVTEKGKDVELRCDPISGHTALYWYRQSLGQGLEFLIYFQGNSAPDKSGLPSDRFSAERTGGSVSTLTIQRTQQEDSAVYLCASSHVQYEQYFGPGTRLTVT.